This T cell receptor (beta chain) is drawn from a study of blood T cell repertoires in COVID-19. For the study at large: Donors in the United States, Italy and Spain gave samples during acute or convalescent COVID-19.

V lost 6 bases and J lost 6, with 16 bases in between. The CDR3 length is 14 residues. Germline V gene sequence: CDR1 SEHNR, CDR2 FQNEAQ (reference sequence). Sequencing used immunoSEQ multiplex PCR; TCRdb keeps in-frame clones, though not all of them. The data hold 78,000 or so clones, with about 83% observed a single time. V usage is TRBV7-9 and J usage is TRBJ2-3; D might be TRBD2 (6 bases). The sequence came from a woman aged 60-75 years with acute or convalescent COVID-19. Sequencing was carried out using peripheral blood. As DNA, the CDR3 is TGTGCCAGCAGGCGGAGGACTGGGGGGGATACGCAGTATTTT. Amino acid sequence: CASRRRTGGDTQYF.